One sample yielded the 21 T cell receptor beta chains listed below, sequenced in a study of patients and donors after allogeneic stem cell transplantation. TCRdb re-analysed the RT-PCR reads in MiXCR, keeping a single row per CDR3 protein. In the table there are about 88,000 distinct CDR3 sequences, around 48% of which are singletons. Sequenced input: blood, either unsorted or a sorted T cell fraction (not recorded which). The source of these receptors is a human donor who was either an allogeneic HSCT recipient or a stem cell or donor lymphocyte infusion donor (not recorded which). It is not recorded whose cells these are; they may come from a transplant donor.

This clonotype was counted between two and nine times. J is TRBJ1-2 and V is TRBV5-6, with unresolved D. The V gene's germline CDR1 is SGHDT and CDR2 YYEEEE. This CDR3 comprises 13 residues. With 0 bases removed from V and 2 bases from J, the gap between germline ends came to 5 bases. CDR3 loop: CASSLGFNYGYTF. DNA for the CDR3: TGTGCCAGCAGCTTGGGGTTCAACTATGGCTACACCTTC.

The sample holds a few counts of this clonotype. The rearrangement joins TRBV28 to TRBJ1-1; D may be TRBD1 (6 bases). The CDR3 has 16 residues. With 8 bases removed from V and 0 bases from J, the gap between germline ends came to 19 bases. The V gene's germline CDR1 is MDHEN and CDR2 SYDVKM. As DNA, the CDR3 is TGTGCCAGCGGGGCGGGACACCTAATAATGAACACTGAAGCTTTCTTT. Residues: CASGAGHLIMNTEAFF.

This chain connects TRBV20-1 to TRBJ1-5, with D possibly being TRBD1 (5 bases). This CDR3 is 15 amino acids long. V lost 0 bases and J 5 bases, leaving 14 bases between the germline ends. Germline V lookup: CDR1 DFQATT, CDR2 SNEGSKA (reference sequence). The CDR3 DNA sequence: TGCAGTGCTAGAGATTACGGGGGTCCCTATCAGCCCCAGCATTTT. Residues: CSARDYGGPYQPQHF.

This rearrangement joins TRBV6-5 to TRBJ1-2, with D possibly matching TRBD1 (6 bases). The CDR3 runs to 13 residues. Germline V lookup: CDR1 MNHEY, CDR2 SVGAGI. V lost 5 bases and J 4 bases, leaving 11 bases between the germline ends. CDR3 nucleotide sequence: TGTGCCAGCAGTGCACAGGGATTCTATGGCTACACCTTC. As protein: CASSAQGFYGYTF.

The chain employs TRBV12-3 or TRBV12-4 and TRBJ1-6; D unclear. V dropped 2 bases and J dropped 10 bases, with 6 bases sitting between them. The CDR3 length is 12 residues. The CDR3 protein is CASSLRESPLHF. The CDR3 DNA is TGTGCCAGCAGTTTACGAGAATCACCCCTCCACTTT.

The chain employs TRBV5-1 and TRBJ2-7; possibly TRBD1 or TRBD2 for D (5 bases each). Trimming stripped 3 bases from V and 5 bases from J, with 21 bases between. Germline CDR1 reads SGHRS; CDR2 reads YFSETQ. The CDR3 length is 16 residues. Written as DNA, the CDR3 is TGCGCCAGCAGCTCTTTCGGGACCCCTCGGTTCCACGAGCAGTACTTC. It is translated as CASSSFGTPRFHEQYF.

The V gene is TRBV20-1, the J gene TRBJ1-2, with 7 positions matching TRBD1. V dropped 4 bases and J dropped 4; count of bases not matched to a gene: 0. This CDR3 has 11 residues. Looked up from germline, CDR1 is DFQATT and CDR2 is SNEGSKA (reference sequence). CDR3 in amino acids: CSANRGYGYTF. CDR3 bases: TGCAGTGCTAACAGGGGCTATGGCTACACCTTC.

This clonotype was counted between two and nine times. The chain employs TRBV20-1 and TRBJ1-6, with D tentatively TRBD1 (5 bases). CDR1 and CDR2 (germline): DFQATT, SNEGSKA (reference sequence). V was clipped by 2 bases and J by 3 bases, with 8 bases between them. This CDR3 is built from 14 residues. CDR3 nucleotides: TGCAGTGCTAGAAAAGGGGTCTATAATTCACCCCTCCACTTT. Translated: CSARKGVYNSPLHF.

CDR3 region: CASSFRGYTEAFF. The CDR3 nucleotides are TGTGCCAGCAGTTTTCGGGGTTACACTGAAGCTTTCTTT. This chain connects TRBV12-3 or TRBV12-4 to TRBJ1-1; no firm D call. V was pared by 3 bases and J by 3 bases, with 8 bases between. The CDR3 length is 13 residues.

This clonotype was picked up a small number of times. The chain carries TRBV4-3 and TRBJ2-7; D may match TRBD1 or TRBD2 (5 bases each). Trimming pared 0 bases from V and 3 bases from J, leaving 15 bases between. Germline CDR1 reads LGHNA; CDR2 reads YSLEER. The CDR3 has 16 amino acids. CDR3 region: CASSQDLGLGDYEQYF. The CDR3 DNA follows: TGCGCCAGCAGCCAAGATCTGGGGCTGGGGGACTACGAGCAGTACTTC.

This clonotype was detected a few times. This chain connects TRBV9 to TRBJ1-4, with 7 bases matching TRBD1. This CDR3 contains 14 residues. Germline values: CDR1 SGDLS, CDR2 YYNGEE. Unmatched junction bases numbered 2, after V lost 1 base and J lost 5 bases. Here the CDR3 DNA reads TGTGCCAGCAGCGTAACAGGGGAGAATGAAAAACTGTTTTTT. Translating it yields CASSVTGENEKLFF.

This clonotype was seen a few times. This chain uses TRBV14 with TRBJ1-2; D is ambiguous. The CDR3 covers 14 residues. V gave up 1 base and J gave up 7 bases, with 13 bases separating them. From germline, CDR1 is SGHDN and CDR2 FVKESK. The CDR3 DNA reads as TGTGCCAGCAGCCAAGCCCCTGGGTCGGGTGGCTACACCTTC. Amino acids: CASSQAPGSGGYTF. The whole variable domain, remainder taken from reference TRBV14 and TRBJ1-2, is EAGVTQFPSHSVIEKGQTVTLRCDPISGHDNLYWYRRVMGKEIKFLLHFVKESKQDESGMPNNRFLAERTGGTYSTLKVQPAELEDSGVYFCASSQAPGSGGYTFGSGTRLTVV.

This chain uses TRBV6-5 with TRBJ1-1; 9 nucleotides match TRBD1. V lost 6 bases, J lost 3 bases, and 8 bases stayed unmatched. Germline CDR1 reads MNHEY; CDR2 reads SVGAGI. CDR3 size: 15 residues. The DNA for the CDR3 is TGTGCCAGCAGAACGACACAGGGGGCAGACACTGAAGCTTTCTTT. This gives the protein CASRTTQGADTEAFF.

This clonotype was seen repeatedly, ten times or more. The chain links TRBV12-3 or TRBV12-4 to TRBJ1-2; 9 bases are shared with TRBD1. With 6 bases clipped from V and 8 bases from J, the junction kept 10 bases outside the gene matches. The CDR3 is made up of 14 amino acids. CDR3 coding DNA: TGTGCCAGCAGCTATCGGGACAGGGTGGGAGGCTACACCTTC. Translation gives CASSYRDRVGGYTF.

This chain links TRBV12-3 or TRBV12-4 with TRBJ1-1; D is unresolved. Trimming left V 2 bases short and J 0 bases short, with 7 bases between. The CDR3 runs to 14 residues. The CDR3 DNA sequence: TGTGCCAGCAGTTTATTAAGGGTGAACACTGAAGCTTTCTTT. Translating it yields CASSLLRVNTEAFF.

The table lists this clonotype with a few counts. J is TRBJ1-1 and V is TRBV19; D is ambiguous. The CDR3 loop spans 16 amino acids. Germline assignment: CDR1 LNHDA and CDR2 SQIVND (reference sequence). The V end lost 7 bases, the J end lost 0 bases, and 18 bases lay between the germline ends. The CDR3 region is CASTRRTGSMNTEAFF. The CDR3 bases are TGTGCCAGTACTAGGCGAACGGGGTCCATGAACACTGAAGCTTTCTTT.

This sequence joins TRBV29-1 and TRBJ2-5; possibly TRBD1 for D (6 bases). V was shortened by 4 bases and J by 5 bases, with 11 bases between the two germline ends. The CDR3 extends over 12 amino acids. Germline assignment: CDR1 SQVTM and CDR2 ANQGSEA. CDR3 sequence (DNA): TGCAGCGTTGCGGGCAGGGGTGAGACCCAGTACTTC. As protein: CSVAGRGETQYF.

This clonotype was seen a few times. The genes are TRBV24-1 and TRBJ1-2; D unresolved. This CDR3 is 13 amino acids long. Germline assignment: CDR1 KGHDR and CDR2 SFDVKD. Trimming stripped 7 bases from V and 7 bases from J, with 15 bases between. In DNA form, the CDR3 reads TGTGCCACCAGGTCGTCATATTCATCTGGCTACACCTTC. Translation: CATRSSYSSGYTF.

The chain combines TRBV7-2 with TRBJ1-2; 9 bases are a match to TRBD1. This CDR3 is 14 amino acids long. Germline V gene sequence: CDR1 SGHTA, CDR2 FQGNSA. The V and J ends lost 3 bases and 4 bases, in that order; junction bases with no gene match: 3. This chain's CDR3 is CASSLDRGTYGYTF. The CDR3 DNA follows: TGTGCCAGCAGCTTGGACAGGGGCACCTATGGCTACACCTTC. The full variable domain, its missing parts supplied by reference TRBV7-2 and TRBJ1-2, is GAGVSQSPSNKVTEKGKDVELRCDPISGHTALYWYRQSLGQGLEFLIYFQGNSAPDKSGLPSDRFSAERTGGSVSTLTIQRTQQEDSAVYLCASSLDRGTYGYTFGSGTRLTVV.

This clonotype was counted only a few times. The J gene is TRBJ1-1, the V gene TRBV5-1; a weak D match, TRBD1 (6 bases). V dropped 2 bases and J dropped 2 bases, with 10 bases sitting between them. The CDR3 sequence is 14 residues long. Germline CDR1 reads SGHRS; CDR2 reads YFSETQ. DNA of the CDR3: TGCGCCAGCAGCTTCACCGGGACAAACACTGAAGCTTTCTTT. Its protein is CASSFTGTNTEAFF.

This rearrangement joins TRBV12-3 or TRBV12-4 to TRBJ1-6; 10 bases are shared with TRBD1. The V gene end was trimmed by 11 bases and the J gene end by 7 bases; junction bases not matched to a gene: 5. The CDR3 totals 13 residues. Written as DNA, the CDR3 is TGTGCCTCCAAGGACAGGGGGAATTCACCCCTCCACTTT. It specifies CASKDRGNSPLHF.